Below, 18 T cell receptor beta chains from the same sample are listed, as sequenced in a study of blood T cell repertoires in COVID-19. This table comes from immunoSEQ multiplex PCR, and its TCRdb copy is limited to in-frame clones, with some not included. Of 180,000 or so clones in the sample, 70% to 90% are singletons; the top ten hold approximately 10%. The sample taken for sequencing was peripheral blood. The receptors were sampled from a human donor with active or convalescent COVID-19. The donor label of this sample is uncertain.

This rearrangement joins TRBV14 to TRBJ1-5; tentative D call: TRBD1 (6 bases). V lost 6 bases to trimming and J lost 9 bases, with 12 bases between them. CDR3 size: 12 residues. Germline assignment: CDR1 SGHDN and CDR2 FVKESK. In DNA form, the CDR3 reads TGTGCCAGCAGTGGGGGGGGCGCGCCCCAGCATTTT. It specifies CASSGGGAPQHF.

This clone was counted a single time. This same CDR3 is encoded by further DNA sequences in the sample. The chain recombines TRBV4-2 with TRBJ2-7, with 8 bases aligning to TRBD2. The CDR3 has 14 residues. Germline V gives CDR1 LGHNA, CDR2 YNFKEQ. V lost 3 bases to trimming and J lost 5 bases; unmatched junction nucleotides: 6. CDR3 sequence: CASSQGGRGDEQYF. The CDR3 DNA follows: TGTGCCAGCAGCCAGGGGGGGCGGGGGGACGAGCAGTACTTC.

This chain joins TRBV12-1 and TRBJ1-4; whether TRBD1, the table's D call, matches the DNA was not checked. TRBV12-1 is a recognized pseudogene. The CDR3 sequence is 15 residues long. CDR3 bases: TGTGCCAGCAGCCTTATAGGGGGCTGGCGTGAAAAACTGTTTTTT. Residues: CASSLIGGWREKLFF.

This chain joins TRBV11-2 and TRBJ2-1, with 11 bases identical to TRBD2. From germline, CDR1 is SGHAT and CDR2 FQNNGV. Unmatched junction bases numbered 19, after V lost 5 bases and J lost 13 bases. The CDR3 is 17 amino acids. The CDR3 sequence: CASSPGPGLAAFSIQFF. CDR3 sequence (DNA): TGTGCCAGCAGCCCGGGGCCGGGACTAGCGGCTTTCTCTATCCAGTTCTTC.

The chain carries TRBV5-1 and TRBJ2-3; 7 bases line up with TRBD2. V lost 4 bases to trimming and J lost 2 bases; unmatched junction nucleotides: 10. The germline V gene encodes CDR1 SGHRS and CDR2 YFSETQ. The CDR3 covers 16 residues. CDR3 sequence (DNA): TGCGCCAGCAGCCTCCCGAGCGGGGCGAACACAGATACGCAGTATTTT. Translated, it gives CASSLPSGANTDTQYF.

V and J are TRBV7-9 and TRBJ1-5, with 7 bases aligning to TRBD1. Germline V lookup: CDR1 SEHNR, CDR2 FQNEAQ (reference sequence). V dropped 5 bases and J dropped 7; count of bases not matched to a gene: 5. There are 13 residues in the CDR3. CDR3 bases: TGTGCCAGCAGCCCGCCAGGGGGGCAGCCCCAGCATTTT. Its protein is CASSPPGGQPQHF.

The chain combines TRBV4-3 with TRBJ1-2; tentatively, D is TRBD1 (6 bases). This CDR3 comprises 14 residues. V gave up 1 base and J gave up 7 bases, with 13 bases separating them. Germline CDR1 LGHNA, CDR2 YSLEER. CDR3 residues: CASSQGIRGAGYTF. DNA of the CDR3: TGCGCCAGCAGCCAAGGAATACGGGGGGCTGGCTACACCTTC.

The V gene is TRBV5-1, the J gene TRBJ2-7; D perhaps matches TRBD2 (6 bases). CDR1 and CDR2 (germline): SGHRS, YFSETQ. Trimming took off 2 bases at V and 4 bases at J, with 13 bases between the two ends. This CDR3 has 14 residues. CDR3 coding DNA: TGCGCCAGCAGCTTCGGAGGGTTTCTTTACGAGCAGTACTTC. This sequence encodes CASSFGGFLYEQYF.

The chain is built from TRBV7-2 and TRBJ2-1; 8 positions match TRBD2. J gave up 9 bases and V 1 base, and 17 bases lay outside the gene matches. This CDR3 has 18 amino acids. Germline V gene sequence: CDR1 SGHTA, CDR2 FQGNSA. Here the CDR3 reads CASSLVGDTGTRFGEQFF. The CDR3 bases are TGTGCCAGCAGCTTAGTAGGGGATACGGGGACTAGATTCGGTGAGCAGTTCTTC.

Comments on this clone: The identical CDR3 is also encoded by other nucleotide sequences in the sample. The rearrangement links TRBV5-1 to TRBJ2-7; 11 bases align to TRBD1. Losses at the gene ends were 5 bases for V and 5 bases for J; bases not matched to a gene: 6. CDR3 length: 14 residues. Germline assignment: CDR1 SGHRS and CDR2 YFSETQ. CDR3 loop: CASSLWTGGDEQYF. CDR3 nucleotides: TGCGCCAGCAGTCTATGGACAGGGGGCGACGAGCAGTACTTC. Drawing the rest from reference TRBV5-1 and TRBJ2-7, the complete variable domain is KAGVTQTPRYLIKTRGQQVTLSCSPISGHRSVSWYQQTPGQGLQFLFEYFSETQRNKGNFPGRFSGRQFSNSRSEMNVSTLELGDSALYLCASSLWTGGDEQYFGPGTRLTVT.

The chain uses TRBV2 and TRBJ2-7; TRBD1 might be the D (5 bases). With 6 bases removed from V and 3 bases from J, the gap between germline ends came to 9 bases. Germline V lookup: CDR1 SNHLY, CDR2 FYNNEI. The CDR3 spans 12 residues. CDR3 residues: CASRADSYEQYF. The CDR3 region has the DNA TGTGCCAGCAGAGCCGACAGCTACGAGCAGTACTTC.

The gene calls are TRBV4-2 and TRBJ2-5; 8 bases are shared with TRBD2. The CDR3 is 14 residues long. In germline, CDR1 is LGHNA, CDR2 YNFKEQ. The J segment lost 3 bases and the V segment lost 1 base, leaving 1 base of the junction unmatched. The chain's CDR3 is CASSQGSGEETQYF. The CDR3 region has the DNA TGTGCCAGCAGCCAAGGTAGCGGGGAAGAGACCCAGTACTTC.

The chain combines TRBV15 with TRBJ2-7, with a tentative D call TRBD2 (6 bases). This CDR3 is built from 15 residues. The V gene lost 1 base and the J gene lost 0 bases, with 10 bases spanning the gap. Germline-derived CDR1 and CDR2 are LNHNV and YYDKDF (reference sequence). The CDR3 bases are TGTGCCACCAGCAGAGTCACCGGGAGCTCCTACGAGCAGTACTTC. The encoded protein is CATSRVTGSSYEQYF.

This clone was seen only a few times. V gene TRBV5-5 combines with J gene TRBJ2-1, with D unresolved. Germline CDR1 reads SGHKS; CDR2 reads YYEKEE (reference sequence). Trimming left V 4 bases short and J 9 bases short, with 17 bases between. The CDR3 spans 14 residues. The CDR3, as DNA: TGTGCCAGCAGCCCGAGGAGCATTTCCCCTGAGCAGTTCTTC. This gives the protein CASSPRSISPEQFF.

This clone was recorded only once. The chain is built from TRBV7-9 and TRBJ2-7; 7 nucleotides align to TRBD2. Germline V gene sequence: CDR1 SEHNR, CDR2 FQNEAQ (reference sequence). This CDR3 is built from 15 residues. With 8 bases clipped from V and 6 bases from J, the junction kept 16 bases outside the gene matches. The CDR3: CASAGGGSLPLEQYF. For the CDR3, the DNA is TGTGCCAGCGCCGGCGGGGGATCCCTACCCCTCGAGCAGTACTTC.

This chain's CDR3 is CASSLVRGRAGGSEKLFF. The CDR3 DNA sequence: TGTGCCAGCAGCTTAGTACGTGGCAGGGCAGGGGGCTCTGAAAAACTGTTTTTT. The chain employs TRBV7-2 and TRBJ1-4; 8 bases are shared with TRBD1. CDR1 and CDR2 from the germline V gene are SGHTA and FQGNSA. The J segment lost 7 bases and the V segment lost 1 base, leaving 14 bases of the junction unmatched. CDR3 size: 18 residues.

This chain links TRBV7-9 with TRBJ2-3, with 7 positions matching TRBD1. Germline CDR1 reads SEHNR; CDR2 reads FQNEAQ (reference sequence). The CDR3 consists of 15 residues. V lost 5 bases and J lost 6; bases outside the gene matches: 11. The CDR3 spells CASSPTGKRLDTQYF. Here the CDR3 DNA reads TGTGCCAGCAGCCCGACAGGGAAACGGCTGGATACGCAGTATTTT.

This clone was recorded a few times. CDR3 region: CSVGTSGIGAGELFF. CDR3 in DNA: TGCAGCGTGGGGACTAGCGGGATAGGCGCCGGGGAGCTGTTTTTT. This sequence joins TRBV29-1 and TRBJ2-2; 13 bases are a match to TRBD2. Trimming removed 6 bases from V and 6 bases from J; junction bases left unmatched: 7. CDR1 and CDR2 (germline): SQVTM, ANQGSEA. The CDR3 sequence is 15 residues long.